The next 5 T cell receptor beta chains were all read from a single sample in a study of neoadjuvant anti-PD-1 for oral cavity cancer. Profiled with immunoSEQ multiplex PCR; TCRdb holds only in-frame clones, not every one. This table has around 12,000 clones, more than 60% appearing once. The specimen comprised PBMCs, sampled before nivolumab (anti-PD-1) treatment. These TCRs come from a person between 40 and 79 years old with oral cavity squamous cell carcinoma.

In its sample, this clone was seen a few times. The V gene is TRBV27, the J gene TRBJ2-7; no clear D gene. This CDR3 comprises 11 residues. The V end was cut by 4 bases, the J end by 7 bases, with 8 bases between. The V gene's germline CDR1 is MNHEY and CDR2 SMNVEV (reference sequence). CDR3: CASSSLGEQYF. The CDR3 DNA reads TGTGCCAGCAGTTCCCTGGGGGAGCAGTACTTC.

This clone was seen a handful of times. DNA of the CDR3: TGTGCCAGCAGCAAAGCGCTCGCCGGGAATGAAAAACTGTTTTTT. Translated: CASSKALAGNEKLFF. J is TRBJ1-4 and V is TRBV21-1. TRBV21-1 is a known pseudogene. The CDR3 extends over 15 amino acids.

The DNA for the CDR3 is TGTGCTAGTGGTTTGGTAGGCAGTGGCGAAAAACTGTTTTTT. Residues: CASGLVGSGEKLFF. The chain carries TRBV12-5 and TRBJ1-4; D uncertain. Germline V gene lookup returns CDR1 LGHNT and CDR2 FRNRAP. The CDR3 is 14 amino acids. V lost 0 bases to trimming and J lost 8 bases, with 10 bases between them.

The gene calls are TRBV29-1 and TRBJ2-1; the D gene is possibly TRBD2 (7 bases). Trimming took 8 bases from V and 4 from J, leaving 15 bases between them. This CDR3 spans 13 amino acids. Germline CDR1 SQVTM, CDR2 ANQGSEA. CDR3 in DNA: TGCAGCCTGGGGGAGGGGGTATACAATGAGCAGTTCTTC. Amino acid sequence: CSLGEGVYNEQFF.

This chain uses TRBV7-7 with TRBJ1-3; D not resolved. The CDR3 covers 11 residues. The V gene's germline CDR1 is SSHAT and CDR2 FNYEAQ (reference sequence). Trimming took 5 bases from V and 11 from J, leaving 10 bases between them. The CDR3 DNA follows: TGTGCCAGCAGCGACGGAGGCGCCATATATTTT. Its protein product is CASSDGGAIYF. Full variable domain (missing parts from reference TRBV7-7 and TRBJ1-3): GAGVSQSPRYKVTKRGQDVTLRCDPISSHATLYWYQQALGQGPEFLTYFNYEAQPDKSGLPSDRFSAERPEGSISTLTIQRTEQRDSAMYRCASSDGGAIYFGEGSWLTVV.